This TCR beta chain stems from a study of regulatory T cells in long-lasting Graves disease. This sample's time point: newly diagnosed GD, antithyroid drugs for less than 3 months. There was RNA extracted from PBMCs, and the TCR library was made from it. The authors diagnosed Graves' disease using American Thyroid Association guidelines. With regard to this clonotype: The target antigen is unknown.

The CDR3 is 14 residues long. V dropped 5 bases and J dropped 8 bases, with 16 bases sitting between them. Building of the TCR beta libraries involved iRepertoire HTBI primers and Arm-PCR of CDR3 regions. The authors' processing: Across all samples, about 60 TRBV segments and about 14 TRBJ segments were identified. TCRdb reprocessed the multiplex PCR reads with MiXCR, giving one entry per CDR3 protein. Clone size and V and J calls follow TCRdb, not the original study. The sample shows under 300,000 distinct CDR3 sequences, around 20% of them seen only once. Study-wide points: Less diverse TCR repertoires were seen in persistent Graves' patients than in newly diagnosed ones. Only a small sample size was used, which may have cut accuracy.

The sample consisted of peripheral blood mononuclear cells (PBMCs), taken at new diagnosis, from a patient treated with antithyroid drugs. The V gene is TRBV12-3 or TRBV12-4, the J gene TRBJ2-1; D may match TRBD1 or TRBD2 (5 bases each). The TCR sequence derives from a female donor with Graves disease. As DNA, the CDR3 is TGTGCCAGCAGTGAGGGGACGTCCGGAGATGAGCAGTTCTTC. It is translated as CASSEGTSGDEQFF.